The rows below give T cell receptor beta chains drawn from one sample of a study of CXCR3-negative and CXCR3-positive naive CD8 T cells. TCRdb re-called the 5' RACE reads, yielding one record per CDR3 amino acid sequence without DNA. This repertoire includes some 120,000 distinct CDR3 sequences. Sequenced sample: naive CXCR3+ CD8+ T cells from blood. The source of these receptors is a human donor in good health. Some clones in this sample may be carry-over from other donors' samples. CDR3s include the opening cysteine and the closing phenylalanine or tryptophan. Each record gives: J gene, V gene, CDR3 protein.

j_call: TRBJ2-1
v_call: TRBV28
cdr3_aa: CASSEAGGYYNEQFF

j_call: TRBJ2-1
v_call: TRBV7-3
cdr3_aa: CASSRLASAAYNEQFF

j_call: TRBJ2-7
v_call: TRBV6-1
cdr3_aa: CASSELAGSYEQYF

j_call: TRBJ1-5
v_call: TRBV20-1
cdr3_aa: CSARDLGLTLDQPQHF

j_call: TRBJ2-7
v_call: TRBV29-1
cdr3_aa: CSVELDGHEQYF

j_call: TRBJ2-5
v_call: TRBV12-5
cdr3_aa: CASGLGQGLETQYF

j_call: TRBJ2-7
v_call: TRBV7-9
cdr3_aa: CASSPRGRGHEQYF

j_call: TRBJ2-2
v_call: TRBV12-3/TRBV12-4
cdr3_aa: CASSPDQLNTGELFF

j_call: TRBJ1-5
v_call: TRBV12-3/TRBV12-4
cdr3_aa: CASSPGDGYSNQPQHF

j_call: TRBJ2-1
v_call: TRBV6-2/TRBV6-3
cdr3_aa: CASSYSTSGSSYNEQFF

j_call: TRBJ2-7
v_call: TRBV5-1
cdr3_aa: CASSNGQGGYEQYF

j_call: TRBJ2-1
v_call: TRBV7-9
cdr3_aa: CASSSPLHNEQFF

j_call: TRBJ2-2
v_call: TRBV29-1
cdr3_aa: CSVVFHGTSGSENTGELFF

j_call: TRBJ1-1
v_call: TRBV4-2
cdr3_aa: CASSSGGVDTEAFF

j_call: TRBJ2-7
v_call: TRBV5-1
cdr3_aa: CASSLDGEQYF

j_call: TRBJ2-1
v_call: TRBV5-1
cdr3_aa: CASSWSQGGRGAHNEQFF

j_call: TRBJ1-1
v_call: TRBV19
cdr3_aa: CASSMGDYTEAFF

j_call: TRBJ2-1
v_call: TRBV29-1
cdr3_aa: CSPVAYNEQFF

j_call: TRBJ2-1
v_call: TRBV19
cdr3_aa: CASTPLGTPASYNEQFF

j_call: TRBJ1-1
v_call: TRBV5-1
cdr3_aa: CASSSLTPNTEAFF

j_call: TRBJ2-7
v_call: TRBV14
cdr3_aa: CASSQMTEQYF

j_call: TRBJ2-1
v_call: TRBV2
cdr3_aa: CASSDSPGVYNEQFF

j_call: TRBJ1-1
v_call: TRBV29-1
cdr3_aa: CSVEDRGGPEMNTEAFF

j_call: TRBJ2-1
v_call: TRBV7-9
cdr3_aa: CASSLAVGEDNEQFF

j_call: TRBJ1-5
v_call: TRBV4-1
cdr3_aa: CASSQLGQGNQPQHF

j_call: TRBJ1-1
v_call: TRBV6-5
cdr3_aa: CASSSKYNTEAFF

j_call: TRBJ2-1
v_call: TRBV5-1
cdr3_aa: CASSQTSGGANELFF

j_call: TRBJ2-7
v_call: TRBV29-1
cdr3_aa: CSVPRDRVGREQYF

j_call: TRBJ1-6
v_call: TRBV13
cdr3_aa: CASSYRDSTEEDNSPLHF

j_call: TRBJ2-1
v_call: TRBV9
cdr3_aa: CASSVAGLAGDHEQFF

j_call: TRBJ2-1
v_call: TRBV6-1
cdr3_aa: CASRTTGNYEQFF

j_call: TRBJ2-7
v_call: TRBV2
cdr3_aa: CASTLLLTSSYEQYF

j_call: TRBJ1-1
v_call: TRBV5-1
cdr3_aa: CASRLVGTGANTEAFF

j_call: TRBJ2-2
v_call: TRBV19
cdr3_aa: CATRTENTGELFF

j_call: TRBJ1-2
v_call: TRBV6-5
cdr3_aa: CASSYWDQGLRVNYGYTF

j_call: TRBJ2-7
v_call: TRBV4-2
cdr3_aa: CASSQESSGNYEQYF

j_call: TRBJ2-3
v_call: TRBV7-9
cdr3_aa: CASSSLAGWDTQYF

j_call: TRBJ1-2
v_call: TRBV4-1
cdr3_aa: CASSPAGTFIDGYTF

j_call: TRBJ2-1
v_call: TRBV20-1
cdr3_aa: CSARTRTSGSHEQFF

j_call: TRBJ1-2
v_call: TRBV29-1
cdr3_aa: CSVEGLEYHNYGYTF

j_call: TRBJ2-1
v_call: TRBV4-3
cdr3_aa: CASSQPVSSGHNEQFF

j_call: TRBJ2-7
v_call: TRBV7-9
cdr3_aa: CASSFSESSYEQYF

j_call: TRBJ1-5
v_call: TRBV15
cdr3_aa: CATSRDPESNQPQHF

j_call: TRBJ2-3
v_call: TRBV28
cdr3_aa: CASSSTIRTPASTDTQYF

j_call: TRBJ1-2
v_call: TRBV24-1
cdr3_aa: CATSDRGNYGYTF

j_call: TRBJ1-1
v_call: TRBV29-1
cdr3_aa: CSVLGQGPPEAFF

j_call: TRBJ2-7
v_call: TRBV5-6
cdr3_aa: CASSFSLEQYF

j_call: TRBJ1-5
v_call: TRBV6-6
cdr3_aa: CASRPLGGNEPQHF

j_call: TRBJ2-1
v_call: TRBV24-1
cdr3_aa: CATSDSPGLFWTASSYNEQFF

j_call: TRBJ1-5
v_call: TRBV25-1
cdr3_aa: CASSTRDRPQLTVSQPQHF

j_call: TRBJ1-1
v_call: TRBV5-1
cdr3_aa: CASSFHPDVLNTEAFF

j_call: TRBJ2-7
v_call: TRBV6-5
cdr3_aa: CASSYGDGSSYEQYF

j_call: TRBJ2-7
v_call: TRBV2
cdr3_aa: CASVDAPYEQYF

j_call: TRBJ1-1
v_call: TRBV18
cdr3_aa: CASSHGDRGGPEAFF

j_call: TRBJ1-5
v_call: TRBV12-3/TRBV12-4
cdr3_aa: CASSQQGLGQPQHF

j_call: TRBJ2-2
v_call: TRBV5-1
cdr3_aa: CASSHDGGYANTGELFF

j_call: TRBJ2-7
v_call: TRBV5-1
cdr3_aa: CASSLEPGQGMDEQYF

j_call: TRBJ2-5
v_call: TRBV29-1
cdr3_aa: CSAEDRDVLETQYF

j_call: TRBJ2-2
v_call: TRBV6-2/TRBV6-3
cdr3_aa: CASSYSAPGELFF